The 3 T cell receptor beta chains below were found in one sample sequenced in a study of T-cell memory formation after mild COVID-19. TCRdb redid the calling of the 5' RACE reads with MiXCR, one entry per CDR3 protein. This table has hundreds of thousands of distinct CDR3 sequences, roughly 15% appearing once. The specimen sequenced was PBMCs or a T cell subset sorted from them (not recorded which). The receptor set was obtained from a man aged 18-30 years who had mild COVID-19 (a few samples of this study predate the infection). Cell type and time point are not known.

V is TRBV12-3 or TRBV12-4 and J is TRBJ2-1; 11 bases fit TRBD1. V was clipped by 4 bases and J by 0 bases; unmatched bases: 5. CDR3 length equals 17 residues. CDR3 DNA sequence: TGTGCCAGCAGTTCCGGGACAGGGGGGTACTCCTACAATGAGCAGTTCTTC. Translation gives CASSSGTGGYSYNEQFF.

This clonotype was seen at least ten times. The genes are TRBV5-4 and TRBJ2-3; TRBD2 agrees at 8 bases. J was trimmed by 2 bases and V by 3 bases; bases with no gene match: 5. Germline assignment: CDR1 SGHNT and CDR2 YYREEE (reference sequence). The CDR3 consists of 15 residues. CDR3 DNA: TGTGCCAGCAGCTCGCGGCGGGGGGCCACAGATACGCAGTATTTT. Encoded protein: CASSSRRGATDTQYF.

This clonotype has a handful of counts. The chain recombines TRBV28 with TRBJ2-4; D possibly corresponds to TRBD1 (5 bases). The length of the CDR3 is 14 residues. Trimming cost V 3 bases and J 8 bases, with 14 bases left between them. Looked up from germline, CDR1 is MDHEN and CDR2 is SYDVKM. The DNA for the CDR3 is TGTGCCAGCAGTTTCCGACAGCTTCCTGACATTCAGTACTTC. The encoded protein is CASSFRQLPDIQYF. The variable domain in full, with the rest retrieved from reference TRBV28 and TRBJ2-4, is DVKVTQSSRYLVKRTGEKVFLECVQDMDHENMFWYRQDPGLGLRLIYFSYDVKMKEKGDIPEGYSVSREKKERFSLILESASTNQTSMYLCASSFRQLPDIQYFGAGTRLSVL.